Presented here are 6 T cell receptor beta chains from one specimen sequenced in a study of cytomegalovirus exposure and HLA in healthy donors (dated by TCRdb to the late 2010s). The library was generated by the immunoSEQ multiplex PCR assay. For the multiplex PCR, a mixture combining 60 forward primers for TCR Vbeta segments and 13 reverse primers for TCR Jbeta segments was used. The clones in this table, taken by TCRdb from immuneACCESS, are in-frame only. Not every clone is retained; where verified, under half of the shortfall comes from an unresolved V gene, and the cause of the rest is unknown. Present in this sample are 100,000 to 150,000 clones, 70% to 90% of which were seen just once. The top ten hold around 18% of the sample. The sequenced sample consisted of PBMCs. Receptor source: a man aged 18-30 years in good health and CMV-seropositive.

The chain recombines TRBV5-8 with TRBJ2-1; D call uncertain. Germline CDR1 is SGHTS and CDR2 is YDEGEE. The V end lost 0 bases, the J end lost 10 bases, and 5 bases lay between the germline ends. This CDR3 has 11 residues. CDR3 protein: CASSLGREQFF. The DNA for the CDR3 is TGTGCCAGCAGCTTGGGCAGGGAGCAGTTCTTC.

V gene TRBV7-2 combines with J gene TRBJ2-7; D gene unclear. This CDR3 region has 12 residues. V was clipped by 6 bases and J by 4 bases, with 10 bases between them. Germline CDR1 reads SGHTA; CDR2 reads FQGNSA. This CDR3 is CASRLNHYEQYF. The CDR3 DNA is TGTGCCAGCAGACTTAACCATTACGAGCAGTACTTC.

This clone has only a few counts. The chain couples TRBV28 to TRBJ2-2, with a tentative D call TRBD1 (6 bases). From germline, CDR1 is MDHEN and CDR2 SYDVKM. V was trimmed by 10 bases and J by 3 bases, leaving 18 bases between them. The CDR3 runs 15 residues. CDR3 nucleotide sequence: TGTGCCACCTCTGGCCGGGACACCTACACCGGGGAGCTGTTTTTT. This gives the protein CATSGRDTYTGELFF.

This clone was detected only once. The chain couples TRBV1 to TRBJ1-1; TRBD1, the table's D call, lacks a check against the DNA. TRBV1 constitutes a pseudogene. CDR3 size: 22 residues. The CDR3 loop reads CTSSRPGTSPGTDSVGYAEAFF. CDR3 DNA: TGCACCAGCAGCCGACCCGGGACAAGTCCGGGGACCGACAGCGTGGGGTACGCTGAAGCTTTCTTT.

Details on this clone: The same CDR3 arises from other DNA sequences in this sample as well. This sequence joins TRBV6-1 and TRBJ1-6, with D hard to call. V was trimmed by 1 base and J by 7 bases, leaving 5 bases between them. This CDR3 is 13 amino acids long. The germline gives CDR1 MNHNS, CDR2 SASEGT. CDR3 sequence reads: CASSEGANSPLHF. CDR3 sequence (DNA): TGTGCCAGCAGTGAAGGGGCCAATTCACCCCTCCACTTT.

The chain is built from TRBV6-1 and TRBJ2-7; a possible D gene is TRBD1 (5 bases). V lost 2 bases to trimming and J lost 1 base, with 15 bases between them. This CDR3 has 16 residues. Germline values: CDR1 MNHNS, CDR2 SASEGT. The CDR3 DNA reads TGTGCCAGCAGTGAATGGCCGGGTCAGGGATCCTACGAGCAGTACTTC. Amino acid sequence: CASSEWPGQGSYEQYF.